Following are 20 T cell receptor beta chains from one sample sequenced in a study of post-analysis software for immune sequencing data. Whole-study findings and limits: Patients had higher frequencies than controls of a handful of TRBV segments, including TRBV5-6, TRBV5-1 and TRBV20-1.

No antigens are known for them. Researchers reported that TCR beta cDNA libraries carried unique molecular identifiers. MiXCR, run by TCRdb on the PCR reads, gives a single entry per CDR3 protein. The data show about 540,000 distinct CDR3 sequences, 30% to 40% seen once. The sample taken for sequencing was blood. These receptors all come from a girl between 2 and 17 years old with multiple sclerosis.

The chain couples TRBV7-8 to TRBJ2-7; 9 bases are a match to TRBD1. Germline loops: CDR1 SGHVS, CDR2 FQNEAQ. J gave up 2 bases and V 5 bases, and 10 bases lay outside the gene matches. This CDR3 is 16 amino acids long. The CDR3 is CASSPRTGTGPYEQYF. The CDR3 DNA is TGTGCCAGCAGCCCGAGGACCGGGACAGGGCCCTACGAGCAGTACTTC.

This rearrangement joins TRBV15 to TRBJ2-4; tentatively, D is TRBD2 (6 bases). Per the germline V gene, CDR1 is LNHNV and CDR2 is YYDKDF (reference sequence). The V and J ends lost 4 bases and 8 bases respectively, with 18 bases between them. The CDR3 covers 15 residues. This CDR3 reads CATSTDRGFEDIQYF. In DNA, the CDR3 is TGTGCCACCAGCACTGATCGGGGGTTTGAAGACATTCAGTACTTC.

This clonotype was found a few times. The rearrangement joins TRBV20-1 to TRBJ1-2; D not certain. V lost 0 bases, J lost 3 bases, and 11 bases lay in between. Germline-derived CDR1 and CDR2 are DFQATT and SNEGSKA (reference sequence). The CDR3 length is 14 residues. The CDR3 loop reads CSARDWQADYGYTF. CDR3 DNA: TGCAGTGCTAGAGATTGGCAGGCGGACTATGGCTACACCTTC.

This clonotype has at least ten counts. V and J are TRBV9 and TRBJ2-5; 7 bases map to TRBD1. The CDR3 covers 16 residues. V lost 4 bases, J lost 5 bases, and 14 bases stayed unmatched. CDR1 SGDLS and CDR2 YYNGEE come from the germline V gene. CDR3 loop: CASSSRTGLLGETQYF. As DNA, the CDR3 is TGTGCCAGCAGCTCCCGGACAGGATTGCTGGGGGAGACCCAGTACTTC.

The CDR3 region has the DNA TGCAGTGCTAGAGTGGGGAGGGGGGCCAACGTCCTGACTTTC. It yields the protein CSARVGRGANVLTF. The chain joins TRBV20-1 to TRBJ2-6, with a tentative D call TRBD2 (6 bases). The germline gives CDR1 DFQATT, CDR2 SNEGSKA (reference sequence). CDR3 length equals 14 residues. V gave up 1 base and J gave up 4 bases, with 8 bases separating them.

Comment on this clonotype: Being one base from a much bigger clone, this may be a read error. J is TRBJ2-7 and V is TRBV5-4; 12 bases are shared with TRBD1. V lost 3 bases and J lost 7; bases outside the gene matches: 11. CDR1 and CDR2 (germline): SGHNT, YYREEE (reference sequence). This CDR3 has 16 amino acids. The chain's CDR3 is CASSSRDRGPGNEQYF. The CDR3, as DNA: TGTGCCAGCAGCTCCCGGGACAGGGGGCCTGGCAATGAGCAGTACTTC.

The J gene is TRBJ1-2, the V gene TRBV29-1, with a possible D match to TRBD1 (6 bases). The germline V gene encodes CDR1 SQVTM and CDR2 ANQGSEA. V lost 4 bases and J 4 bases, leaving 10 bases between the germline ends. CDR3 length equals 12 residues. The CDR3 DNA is TGCAGCGTTGCAGGGGACGGCTATGGCTACACCTTC. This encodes CSVAGDGYGYTF.

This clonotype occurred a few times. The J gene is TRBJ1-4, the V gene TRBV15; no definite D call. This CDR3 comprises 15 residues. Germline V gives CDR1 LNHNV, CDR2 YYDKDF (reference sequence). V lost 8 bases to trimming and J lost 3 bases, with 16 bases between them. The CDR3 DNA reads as TGTGCCACCGCCGGGAATCCGGGAGCTAATGAAAAACTGTTTTTT. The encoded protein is CATAGNPGANEKLFF.

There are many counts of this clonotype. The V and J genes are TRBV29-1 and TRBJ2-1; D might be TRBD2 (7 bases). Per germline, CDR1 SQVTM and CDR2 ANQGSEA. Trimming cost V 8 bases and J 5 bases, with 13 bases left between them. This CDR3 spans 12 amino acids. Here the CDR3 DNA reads TGCAGCCTAGGGGGGGTACACAATGAGCAGTTCTTC. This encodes CSLGGVHNEQFF.

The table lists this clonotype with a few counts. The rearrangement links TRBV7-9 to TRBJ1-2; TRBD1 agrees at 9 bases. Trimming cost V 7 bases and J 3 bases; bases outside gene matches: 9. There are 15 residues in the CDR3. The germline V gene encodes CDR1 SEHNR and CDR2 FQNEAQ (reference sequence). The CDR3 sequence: CASTFRDRVDYGYTF. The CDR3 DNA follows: TGTGCCAGCACCTTCCGGGACAGGGTCGACTATGGCTACACCTTC.

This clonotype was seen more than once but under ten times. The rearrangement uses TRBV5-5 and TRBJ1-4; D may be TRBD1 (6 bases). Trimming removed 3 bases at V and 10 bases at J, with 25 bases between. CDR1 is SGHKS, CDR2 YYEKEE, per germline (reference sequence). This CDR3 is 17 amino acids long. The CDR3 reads CASSSHYTRTDGGKLFF. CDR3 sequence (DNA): TGTGCCAGCAGCTCCCACTACACTCGGACAGACGGGGGAAAACTGTTTTTT.

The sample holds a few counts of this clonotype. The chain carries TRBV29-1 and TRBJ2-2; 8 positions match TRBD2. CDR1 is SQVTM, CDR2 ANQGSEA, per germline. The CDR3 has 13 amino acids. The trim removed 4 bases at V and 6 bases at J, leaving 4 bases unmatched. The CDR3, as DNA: TGCAGCGTTGTGGGGACTAGGGCCGGGGAGCTGTTTTTT. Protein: CSVVGTRAGELFF.

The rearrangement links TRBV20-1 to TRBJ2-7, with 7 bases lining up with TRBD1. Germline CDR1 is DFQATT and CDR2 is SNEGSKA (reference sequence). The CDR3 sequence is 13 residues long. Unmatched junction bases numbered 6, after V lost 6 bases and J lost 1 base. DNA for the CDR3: TGCAGTGCCTTGGGGACAGCTTCCTACGAGCAGTACTTC. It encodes CSALGTASYEQYF.

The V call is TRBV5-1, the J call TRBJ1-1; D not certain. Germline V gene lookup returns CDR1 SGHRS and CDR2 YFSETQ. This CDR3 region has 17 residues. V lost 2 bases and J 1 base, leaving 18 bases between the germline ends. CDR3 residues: CASSFSFNIKANTEAFF. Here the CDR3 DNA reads TGCGCCAGCAGCTTTTCTTTCAATATTAAGGCGAACACTGAAGCTTTCTTT.

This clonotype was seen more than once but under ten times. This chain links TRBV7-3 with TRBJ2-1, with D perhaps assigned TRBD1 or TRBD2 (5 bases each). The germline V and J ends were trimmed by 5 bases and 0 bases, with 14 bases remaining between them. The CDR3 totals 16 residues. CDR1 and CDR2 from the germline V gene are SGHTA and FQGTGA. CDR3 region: CASSRTGTVSYNEQFF. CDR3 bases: TGTGCCAGCAGCAGGACTGGGACGGTCTCCTACAATGAGCAGTTCTTC.

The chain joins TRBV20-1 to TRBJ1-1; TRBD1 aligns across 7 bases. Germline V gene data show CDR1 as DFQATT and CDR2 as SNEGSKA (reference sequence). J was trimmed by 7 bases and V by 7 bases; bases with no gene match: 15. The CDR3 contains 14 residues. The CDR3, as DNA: TGCAGTGGAACACAGAGGACAGGAACCCATGAAGCTTTCTTT. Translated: CSGTQRTGTHEAFF.

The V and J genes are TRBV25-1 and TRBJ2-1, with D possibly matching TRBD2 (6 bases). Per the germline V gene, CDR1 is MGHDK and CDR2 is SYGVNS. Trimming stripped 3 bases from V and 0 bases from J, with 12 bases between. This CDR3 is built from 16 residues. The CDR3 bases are TGTGCCAGCAGTGATGCGGCGGGAAGCTCCTACAATGAGCAGTTCTTC. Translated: CASSDAAGSSYNEQFF. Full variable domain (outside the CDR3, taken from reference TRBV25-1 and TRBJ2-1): EADIYQTPRYLVIGTGKKITLECSQTMGHDKMYWYQQDPGMELHLIHYSYGVNSTEKGDLSSESTVSRIRTEHFPLTLESARPSHTSQYLCASSDAAGSSYNEQFFGPGTRLTVL.

DNA of the CDR3: TGTGCCAGCAGTGACGTGGACTACAATGAGCAGTTCTTC. Translation: CASSDVDYNEQFF. The gene calls are TRBV25-1 and TRBJ2-1, with unresolved D. This CDR3 has 13 residues. Trimming left V 3 bases short and J 3 bases short, with 6 bases between. CDR1 and CDR2 from the germline V gene are MGHDK and SYGVNS.

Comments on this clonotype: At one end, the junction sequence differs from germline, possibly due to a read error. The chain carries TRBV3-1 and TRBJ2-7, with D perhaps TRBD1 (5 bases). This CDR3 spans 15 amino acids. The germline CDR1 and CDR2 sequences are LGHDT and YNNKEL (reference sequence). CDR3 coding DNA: TGTGCCAGCAGCCAAGTTTCACAGGCCTCCTACAAGCAGTACTTC. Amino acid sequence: CASSQVSQASYKQYF.

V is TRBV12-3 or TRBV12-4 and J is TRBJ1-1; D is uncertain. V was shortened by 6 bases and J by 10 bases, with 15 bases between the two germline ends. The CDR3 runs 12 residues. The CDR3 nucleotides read TGTGCCAGCAGCCCGGACCGGTTTCGAGCTTTCTTT. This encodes CASSPDRFRAFF.